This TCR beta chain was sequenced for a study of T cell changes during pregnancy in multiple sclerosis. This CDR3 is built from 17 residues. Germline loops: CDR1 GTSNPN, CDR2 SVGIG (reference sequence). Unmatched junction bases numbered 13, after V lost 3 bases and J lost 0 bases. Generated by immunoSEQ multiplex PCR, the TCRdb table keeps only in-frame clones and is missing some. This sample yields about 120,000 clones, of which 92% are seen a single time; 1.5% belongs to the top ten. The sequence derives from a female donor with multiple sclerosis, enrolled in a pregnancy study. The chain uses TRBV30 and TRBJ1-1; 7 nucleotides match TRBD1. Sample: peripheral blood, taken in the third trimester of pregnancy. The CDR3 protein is CAWRRFQGGGMNTEAFF. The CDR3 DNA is TGTGCCTGGAGAAGGTTCCAGGGGGGTGGCATGAACACTGAAGCTTTCTTT.